This T cell receptor beta chain was sequenced during a study of shared clonotypes between healthy human individuals. Whole-study context: The plates for each donor numbered three CD4 naive, three CD4 memory, two CD8 naive and one CD8 memory. Study outcomes and limitations: Estimated richness values were generally larger in naive subsets than in memory subsets. Sorted-subset sequencing, rarefaction showed, was incomplete despite large depth.

To note about this clone: The antigen is undetermined.

Authors' processing steps: With immunoSEQ giving junction-only sequences and no quality scores, filtering differed. Profiled with immunoSEQ multiplex PCR; TCRdb holds only in-frame clones, not every one. Clone size and V and J calls were adopted from that table, with D and trimming inferred from the DNA. The sample contains about 2.4 million clones, over 85% of which appear only once. Germline values: CDR1 LGHNA, CDR2 YSLEER. The CDR3 is 16 amino acids. Trimming removed 4 bases from V and 0 bases from J, with 16 bases in between. The chain carries TRBV4-3 and TRBJ2-7, with D perhaps matching TRBD2 (6 bases). The receptor was derived from a man aged 18 to 29 in good health. Some clones in this sample may be carry-over from other donors' samples. The material sequenced was naive CD4+ T cells from PBMCs. The sample's subset: CD45RA+ positively selected. CDR3 protein: CASSLPNRDFSYEQYF. The CDR3 DNA reads as TGCGCCAGCAGCCTCCCAAACCGGGACTTCTCCTACGAGCAGTACTTC.